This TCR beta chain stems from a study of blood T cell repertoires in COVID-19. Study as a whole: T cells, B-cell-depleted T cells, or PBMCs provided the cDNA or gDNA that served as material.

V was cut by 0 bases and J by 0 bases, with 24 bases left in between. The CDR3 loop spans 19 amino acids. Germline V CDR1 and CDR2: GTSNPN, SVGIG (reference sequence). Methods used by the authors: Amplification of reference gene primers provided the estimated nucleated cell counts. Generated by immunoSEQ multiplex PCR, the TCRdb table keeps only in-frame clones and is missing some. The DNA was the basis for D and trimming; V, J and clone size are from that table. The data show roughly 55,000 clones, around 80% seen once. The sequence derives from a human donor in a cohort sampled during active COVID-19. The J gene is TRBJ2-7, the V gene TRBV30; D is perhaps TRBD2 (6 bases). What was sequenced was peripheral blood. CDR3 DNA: TGTGCCTGGAGTGTCGAAACTAGGAGGGCCTTTTATAGCTCCTACGAGCAGTACTTC. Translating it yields CAWSVETRRAFYSSYEQYF.